One and the same sample provided the 6 T cell receptor beta chains below, sequenced in a study of T cell responses to AZD1222 COVID-19 vaccine. Sequencing was performed with immunoSEQ multiplex PCR; in TCRdb, only in-frame clones are kept and a portion is missing. Of over 110,000 clones in the sample, around 94% were seen once. The sequences come from peripheral blood, collected 28 days after the second AZD1222 dose. These receptors were taken from an adult who received the AZD1222 COVID-19 vaccine.

The V call is TRBV20-1, the J call TRBJ1-1; no firm D call. The CDR3 length is 9 residues. CDR1 and CDR2 from the germline V gene are DFQATT and SNEGSKA (reference sequence). Between the trimmed V and J ends, which lost 8 bases and 7 bases, there was a span of 8 bases. Written as DNA, the CDR3 is TGCAGTCCCTTCGGTGAAGCTTTCTTT. Its translation: CSPFGEAFF.

The V call is TRBV4-1, the J call TRBJ1-6, with TRBD1 matching 9 bases. Germline CDR1 reads MGHRA; CDR2 reads YSYEKL. Trimming took 4 bases from V and 7 from J; bases not matched to a gene: 8. The CDR3 extends over 16 amino acids. CDR3 sequence: CASSPVVGTGNSPLHF. CDR3 nucleotide sequence: TGCGCCAGCAGCCCAGTAGTTGGGACAGGGAATTCACCCCTCCACTTT.

This rearrangement joins TRBV19 to TRBJ2-6; unclear D gene. The CDR3 is made up of 15 amino acids. The germline gives CDR1 LNHDA, CDR2 SQIVND (reference sequence). The V end lost 5 bases, the J end lost 0 bases, and 8 bases lay between the germline ends. CDR3 loop: CASSPVFSGANVLTF. For the CDR3, the DNA is TGTGCCAGTAGTCCTGTATTCTCTGGGGCCAACGTCCTGACTTTC.

V is TRBV2 and J is TRBJ2-3, with 11 bases aligning to TRBD2. Germline CDR1 reads SNHLY; CDR2 reads FYNNEI. The CDR3 spans 17 residues. Trimming took 4 bases from V and 0 from J; bases not matched to a gene: 6. In DNA, the CDR3 is TGTGCCAGCAGTGTAGAAGTAGCGGGGGGGAGCACAGATACGCAGTATTTT. As protein: CASSVEVAGGSTDTQYF.

This clone was counted a single time. This chain connects TRBV5-5 to TRBJ2-2, with D possibly matching TRBD1 (6 bases). The CDR3 runs to 15 residues. V lost 2 bases and J 2 bases, leaving 10 bases between the germline ends. From germline, CDR1 is SGHKS and CDR2 YYEKEE (reference sequence). The CDR3 sequence is CASSFGTLNTGELFF. The CDR3 DNA is TGTGCCAGCAGCTTTGGGACACTCAACACCGGGGAGCTGTTTTTT. The variable domain in full, with the rest retrieved from reference TRBV5-5 and TRBJ2-2, is DAGVTQSPTHLIKTRGQQVTLRCSPISGHKSVSWYQQVLGQGPQFIFQYYEKEERGRGNFPDRFSARQFPNYSSELNVNALLLGDSALYLCASSFGTLNTGELFFGEGSRLTVL.

J is TRBJ1-1 and V is TRBV5-1; TRBD1 matches at 12 bases. J gave up 4 bases and V 4 bases, and 5 bases lay outside the gene matches. The V gene's germline CDR1 is SGHRS and CDR2 YFSETQ. The CDR3 length is 15 residues. In nucleotides, the CDR3 is TGCGCCAGCAGCAGGGACAGGGGGCTGGGCACTGAAGCTTTCTTT. This encodes CASSRDRGLGTEAFF.